One sample yielded the 32 T cell receptor beta chains listed below, sequenced in a study of blood T cell repertoires in COVID-19. Repertoires were generated with immunoSEQ multiplex PCR, while TCRdb's copy carries only in-frame clones and drops some. The top ten clones hold under 2.5% of a sample with 230,000 or so clones, around 90% of them seen once. The sequenced material came from peripheral blood. The receptors were gathered from a woman aged 55-70 years with COVID-19, enrolled during active disease.

The rearrangement links TRBV19 to TRBJ2-1, with 15 nucleotides matching TRBD2. V shed 5 bases, J shed 1 base, and the junction held 3 bases outside the gene matches. CDR3 size: 17 residues. The germline V gene has CDR1 LNHDA and CDR2 SQIVND (reference sequence). The CDR3 sequence is CASSWTSGGASYNEQFF. In DNA form, the CDR3 reads TGTGCCAGTAGTTGGACTAGCGGGGGGGCATCCTACAATGAGCAGTTCTTC.

The chain carries TRBV6-5 and TRBJ1-1, with 8 bases matching TRBD1. The V gene end was trimmed by 8 bases and the J gene end by 0 bases; junction bases not matched to a gene: 5. CDR3 length equals 14 residues. Germline V gene sequence: CDR1 MNHEY, CDR2 SVGAGI. This chain's CDR3 is CASETGAVNTEAFF. CDR3 DNA sequence: TGTGCCAGCGAGACAGGGGCGGTGAACACTGAAGCTTTCTTT.

J is TRBJ1-4 and V is TRBV30; tentative D call: TRBD1 (6 bases). Trimming left V 6 bases short and J 8 bases short, with 19 bases between. This CDR3 spans 14 amino acids. Germline CDR1 reads GTSNPN; CDR2 reads SVGIG (reference sequence). The CDR3 bases are TGTGCCTGTAACAGGGTGTTGTTCTGGGAAAAACTGTTTTTT. Translation gives CACNRVLFWEKLFF.

This chain links TRBV7-2 with TRBJ2-7; the D gene is possibly TRBD2 (6 bases). The CDR3 contains 14 residues. V lost 3 bases to trimming and J lost 3 bases, with 12 bases between them. Looked up from germline, CDR1 is SGHTA and CDR2 is FQGNSA. The CDR3 coding sequence is TGTGCCAGCAGCTTGACAGTCGGGAGCTACGAGCAGTACTTC. Encoded protein: CASSLTVGSYEQYF.

The chain links TRBV30 to TRBJ2-3, with D possibly matching TRBD2 (7 bases). V was clipped by 3 bases and J by 2 bases, with 12 bases between them. The CDR3 has 14 residues. Germline CDR1 is GTSNPN and CDR2 is SVGIG (reference sequence). Here the CDR3 DNA reads TGTGCCTGGAGCCCCGGGGGGCTCACAGATACGCAGTATTTT. Residues: CAWSPGGLTDTQYF.

This clone was detected once. The V call is TRBV7-3, the J call TRBJ1-2; possibly TRBD1 for D (6 bases). This CDR3 is 16 amino acids long. CDR1 is SGHTA, CDR2 FQGTGA, per germline. V was clipped by 5 bases and J by 5 bases, with 21 bases between them. CDR3 amino acids: CASSPRDRSDTYGYTF. For the CDR3, the DNA is TGTGCCAGCAGCCCAAGAGACAGGTCGGATACATATGGCTACACCTTC.

This clone came up once. The V call is TRBV7-2, the J call TRBJ2-3, with D possibly matching TRBD1 (6 bases). V was clipped by 6 bases and J by 1 base, with 17 bases between them. Germline V gene data show CDR1 as SGHTA and CDR2 as FQGNSA. This CDR3 comprises 16 residues. This chain's CDR3 is CASSHRGLQRTDTQYF. In DNA, the CDR3 is TGTGCCAGCAGTCATAGGGGGTTACAACGCACAGATACGCAGTATTTT.

The CDR3, as DNA: TGCGCCAGCAGCTCCGGGACTAGCGGGGGAGACACAGATACGCAGTATTTT. It codes for CASSSGTSGGDTDTQYF. V usage is TRBV5-1 and J usage is TRBJ2-3; 14 nucleotides agree with TRBD2. The V and J ends lost 3 bases and 2 bases, in that order; junction bases with no gene match: 5. Looked up from germline, CDR1 is SGHRS and CDR2 is YFSETQ. The CDR3 contains 17 residues.

The chain recombines TRBV7-9 with TRBJ1-6, with 9 bases matching TRBD1. There are 18 residues in the CDR3. CDR1 is SEHNR, CDR2 FQNEAQ, per germline (reference sequence). The junction had 16 bases not matched to a gene; V was cut back by 4 bases and J by 9 bases. CDR3 residues: CASSSRWDRELGGSPLHF. In DNA form, the CDR3 reads TGTGCCAGCAGCTCCCGATGGGACAGGGAGCTGGGTGGTTCACCCCTCCACTTT.

The rearrangement links TRBV6-5 to TRBJ2-3, with TRBD2 as a possible D gene (6 bases). V lost 8 bases and J 6 bases, leaving 21 bases between the germline ends. Germline V CDR1 and CDR2: MNHEY, SVGAGI. This CDR3 comprises 15 residues. The CDR3 region has the DNA TGTGCCAGCGGTTTTGGGGGGTCCTTCGCCGATACGCAGTATTTT. Its protein is CASGFGGSFADTQYF.

This rearrangement joins TRBV5-8 to TRBJ1-6, with D possibly matching TRBD1 (5 bases). The CDR3 is 13 amino acids. CDR1 is SGHTS, CDR2 YDEGEE, per germline. V was shortened by 1 base and J by 8 bases, with 7 bases between the two germline ends. In DNA, the CDR3 is TGTGCCAGCAGCTTGAGGGGTTATTCACCCCTCCACTTT. Protein product: CASSLRGYSPLHF.

V and J are TRBV7-3 and TRBJ1-2; D is possibly TRBD1 (6 bases). Per the germline V gene, CDR1 is SGHTA and CDR2 is FQGTGA. The V end was cut by 2 bases, the J end by 7 bases, with 8 bases between. This CDR3 has 12 residues. The CDR3 DNA follows: TGTGCCAGCAGCTTACCAGGGGCTGGCTACACCTTC. Its translation is CASSLPGAGYTF.

V usage is TRBV19 and J usage is TRBJ1-2; a weak D match, TRBD1 (6 bases). With 3 bases removed from V and 8 bases from J, the gap between germline ends came to 22 bases. This CDR3 spans 16 amino acids. Germline V gives CDR1 LNHDA, CDR2 SQIVND (reference sequence). The DNA for the CDR3 is TGTGCCAGTAGTATTAGGGACATCACCGGCTCATCCGGCTACACCTTC. It codes for CASSIRDITGSSGYTF. The full variable domain, its missing parts supplied by reference TRBV19 and TRBJ1-2, is DGGITQSPKYLFRKEGQNVTLSCEQNLNHDAMYWYRQDPGQGLRLIYYSQIVNDFQKGDIAEGYSVSREKKESFPLTVTSAQKNPTAFYLCASSIRDITGSSGYTFGSGTRLTVV.

The rearrangement links TRBV5-6 to TRBJ2-4, with TRBD2 matching 14 bases. CDR3 length: 17 residues. Trimming cost V 3 bases and J 7 bases; bases outside gene matches: 9. In germline, CDR1 is SGHDT, CDR2 YYEEEE. Here the CDR3 reads CASSSPGLAGERNIQYF. CDR3 bases: TGTGCCAGCAGCTCTCCGGGACTAGCGGGGGAACGGAACATTCAGTACTTC.

V is TRBV3-1 (or the pseudogene TRBV3-2) and J is TRBJ1-3; D gene unclear. Germline V lookup: CDR1 LGHDT, CDR2 YNNKEL (reference sequence). V lost 4 bases, J lost 0 bases, and 13 bases lay in between. CDR3 length equals 16 residues. CDR3 bases: TGTGCCAGCAGCCTTCCCTGGAGTGACTCTGGAAACACCATATATTTT. It is translated as CASSLPWSDSGNTIYF.

The chain employs TRBV6-6 and TRBJ1-1, with a possible D match to TRBD1 (6 bases). Trimming cost V 6 bases and J 1 base, with 12 bases left between them. CDR3 length equals 14 residues. The germline V gene encodes CDR1 MNHNY and CDR2 SVGAGI (reference sequence). This CDR3 reads CASRATGRNTEAFF. The CDR3 nucleotides are TGTGCCAGCAGAGCCACAGGGAGGAACACTGAAGCTTTCTTT.

V gene TRBV14 combines with J gene TRBJ1-2; 7 bases are a match to TRBD1. CDR1 is SGHDN, CDR2 FVKESK, per germline. The length of the CDR3 is 13 residues. Trimming at V came to 2 bases and at J to 8 bases, leaving 5 bases not matched to a gene. CDR3 protein: CASSQLTGMGYTF. CDR3 DNA: TGTGCCAGCAGCCAATTGACAGGGATGGGCTACACCTTC. The variable domain in full, with the rest retrieved from reference TRBV14 and TRBJ1-2, is EAGVTQFPSHSVIEKGQTVTLRCDPISGHDNLYWYRRVMGKEIKFLLHFVKESKQDESGMPNNRFLAERTGGTYSTLKVQPAELEDSGVYFCASSQLTGMGYTFGSGTRLTVV.

The J gene is TRBJ2-7, the V gene TRBV6-5; TRBD1 agrees at 10 bases. This CDR3 region has 15 residues. Looked up from germline, CDR1 is MNHEY and CDR2 is SVGAGI. The J segment lost 2 bases and the V segment lost 6 bases, leaving 7 bases of the junction unmatched. The CDR3 protein is CASSSDRGPPYEQYF. CDR3 nucleotide sequence: TGTGCCAGCAGCTCAGACAGGGGGCCTCCCTACGAGCAGTACTTC.

The chain joins TRBV18 to TRBJ1-1, with D perhaps matching TRBD1 (6 bases). The CDR3 sequence is 15 residues long. V was trimmed by 3 bases and J by 0 bases, leaving 11 bases between them. Germline-derived CDR1 and CDR2 are KGHSH and LQKENI. CDR3 nucleotide sequence: TGTGCCAGCTCACCTGGACAGACTATGAACACTGAAGCTTTCTTT. Translating it yields CASSPGQTMNTEAFF.

Regarding this clone: The junction departs from the called germline gene at one end, perhaps through a read error. V gene TRBV6-5 combines with J gene TRBJ1-6; TRBD1 is a possible D gene (6 bases). CDR3 length: 15 amino acids. Germline V gene data show CDR1 as MNHEY and CDR2 as SVGAGI. This CDR3 reads CASSYGGAYNSPLHF. The DNA of the CDR3 is TGTGCCAGCAGTTACGGGGGGGCGTATAACTCACCCCTCCACTTT.

The chain joins TRBV18 to TRBJ1-5; perhaps TRBD1 as D (5 bases). The CDR3 runs 15 residues. With 2 bases removed from V and 0 bases from J, the gap between germline ends came to 8 bases. Germline CDR1 is KGHSH and CDR2 is LQKENI. CDR3 DNA: TGTGCCAGCTCACCAGGGACTGGTAGCAATCAGCCCCAGCATTTT. Amino acids: CASSPGTGSNQPQHF.

The rearrangement links TRBV7-8 to TRBJ1-2, with 7 bases lining up with TRBD1. V gave up 6 bases and J gave up 2 bases; unmatched junction bases: 3. The CDR3 has 13 amino acids. CDR1 is SGHVS, CDR2 FQNEAQ, per germline. CDR3: CASRGTENYGYTF. In nucleotides, the CDR3 is TGTGCCAGCAGAGGGACAGAAAACTATGGCTACACCTTC.

This chain connects TRBV29-1 to TRBJ2-1; TRBD2 aligns across 12 bases. The CDR3 consists of 15 residues. The V gene's germline CDR1 is SQVTM and CDR2 ANQGSEA. Losses at the gene ends were 6 bases for V and 8 bases for J; bases not matched to a gene: 11. CDR3: CSVGLAGGPRDEQFF. DNA for the CDR3: TGCAGCGTGGGGCTAGCGGGGGGGCCTAGGGATGAGCAGTTCTTC.

The chain combines TRBV18 with TRBJ1-1; 7 nucleotides match TRBD1. Per germline, CDR1 KGHSH and CDR2 LQKENI. With 0 bases clipped from V and 2 bases from J, the junction kept 3 bases outside the gene matches. The CDR3 spans 15 residues. Here the CDR3 DNA reads TGTGCCAGCTCACCACCGCACAGGGGTAACACTGAAGCTTTCTTT. Protein sequence: CASSPPHRGNTEAFF.

The rearrangement uses TRBV19 and TRBJ1-6, with 9 nucleotides matching TRBD1. Per the germline V gene, CDR1 is LNHDA and CDR2 is SQIVND (reference sequence). The CDR3 extends over 13 amino acids. The junction had 3 bases not matched to a gene; V was cut back by 8 bases and J by 7 bases. DNA of the CDR3: TGTGCCAGTGCCGGGACAGGGAATTCACCCCTCCACTTT. Residues: CASAGTGNSPLHF.

The rearrangement links TRBV6-4 to TRBJ1-2; D not certain. Germline lookup yields CDR1 MRHNA and CDR2 SNTAGT. V shed 2 bases and J shed 5 bases, with 12 bases lying between them. The CDR3 covers 14 residues. The CDR3 protein is CASSDTHRTYGYTF. CDR3 in DNA: TGTGCCAGCAGTGACACCCATAGGACTTATGGCTACACCTTC.

The CDR3 loop reads CAIRSTGTTYNEQFF. Written as DNA, the CDR3 is TGTGCCATCAGATCGACAGGCACCACGTACAATGAGCAGTTCTTC. The chain recombines TRBV10-3 with TRBJ2-1, with D perhaps TRBD1 (6 bases). CDR3 length equals 15 residues. Germline CDR1 reads ENHRY; CDR2 reads SYGVKD. Trimming took off 6 bases at V and 4 bases at J, with 16 bases between the two ends.

This clone came up once. The chain has TRBV29-1 and TRBJ2-1; a weak D match, TRBD1 (5 bases). The CDR3 length is 11 residues. Trimming left V 4 bases short and J 12 bases short, with 13 bases between. Germline assignment: CDR1 SQVTM and CDR2 ANQGSEA. The CDR3 region is CSVVGAAGQFF. DNA of the CDR3: TGCAGCGTTGTTGGGGCCGCTGGGCAGTTCTTC.

The chain joins TRBV6-1 to TRBJ1-5, with D possibly matching TRBD1 (5 bases). Germline V gene lookup returns CDR1 MNHNS and CDR2 SASEGT. V was trimmed by 5 bases and J by 0 bases, leaving 11 bases between them. CDR3 length: 15 amino acids. In DNA, the CDR3 is TGTGCCAGCAGTTCGGGGGACTATAGCAATCAGCCCCAGCATTTT. This codes for CASSSGDYSNQPQHF.

Of note for this clone: Within the sample, other DNA sequences also encode this same CDR3. The V gene is TRBV7-3, the J gene TRBJ1-2, with 8 nucleotides matching TRBD1. CDR3 length: 13 amino acids. The germline V gene has CDR1 SGHTA and CDR2 FQGTGA. Losses at the gene ends were 4 bases for V and 7 bases for J; bases not matched to a gene: 5. The CDR3 nucleotides read TGTGCCAGCAGCTCCGGACAGGGAGGTGGCTACACCTTC. It specifies CASSSGQGGGYTF. Supplemented by reference TRBV7-3 and TRBJ1-2, the full variable domain reads GAGVSQTPSNKVTEKGKYVELRCDPISGHTALYWYRQSLGQGPEFLIYFQGTGAADDSGLPNDRFFAVRPEGSVSTLKIQRTERGDSAVYLCASSSGQGGGYTFGSGTRLTVV.

The chain joins TRBV5-1 to TRBJ2-4; tentatively, D is TRBD1 (6 bases). Per the germline V gene, CDR1 is SGHRS and CDR2 is YFSETQ. The CDR3 covers 15 residues. Trimming shortened V by 0 bases and J by 8 bases, and 15 bases separated the two germline ends. CDR3 sequence (DNA): TGCGCCAGCAGCTTGGCCGGGCAGGGGCGAGACATTCAGTACTTC. The encoded protein is CASSLAGQGRDIQYF.

The gene calls are TRBV19 and TRBJ2-5; D uncertain. The V and J ends lost 0 bases and 8 bases respectively, with 7 bases between them. There are 12 residues in the CDR3. CDR1 LNHDA and CDR2 SQIVND come from the germline V gene (reference sequence). The CDR3 loop is CASSIDLGTQYF. CDR3 in DNA: TGTGCCAGTAGTATAGATCTGGGCACCCAGTACTTC.